This TCR beta chain comes out of a study of identical twins. This clonotype was seen more than once but under ten times. Looked up from germline, CDR1 is DFQATT and CDR2 is SNEGSKA (reference sequence). Between the trimmed V and J ends, which lost 2 bases and 4 bases, there was a span of 11 bases. CDR3 length: 13 amino acids. TCRdb independently ran MiXCR on the 5' RACE reads; one entry per CDR3 protein. The table records 310,000 or so distinct CDR3 sequences, more than 8% of them present only once. These data also formed part of another study, on yellow fever vaccine responses in identical twins.

Source material: CD8+ T cells sorted from blood. The V gene is TRBV20-1, the J gene TRBJ1-1, with D maybe TRBD1 (5 bases). The TCR was taken from a woman younger than 30 in good health. The CDR3 bases are TGCAGTGCTAGACGGTGGGGGGGCACTGAAGCTTTCTTT. Translation: CSARRWGGTEAFF.